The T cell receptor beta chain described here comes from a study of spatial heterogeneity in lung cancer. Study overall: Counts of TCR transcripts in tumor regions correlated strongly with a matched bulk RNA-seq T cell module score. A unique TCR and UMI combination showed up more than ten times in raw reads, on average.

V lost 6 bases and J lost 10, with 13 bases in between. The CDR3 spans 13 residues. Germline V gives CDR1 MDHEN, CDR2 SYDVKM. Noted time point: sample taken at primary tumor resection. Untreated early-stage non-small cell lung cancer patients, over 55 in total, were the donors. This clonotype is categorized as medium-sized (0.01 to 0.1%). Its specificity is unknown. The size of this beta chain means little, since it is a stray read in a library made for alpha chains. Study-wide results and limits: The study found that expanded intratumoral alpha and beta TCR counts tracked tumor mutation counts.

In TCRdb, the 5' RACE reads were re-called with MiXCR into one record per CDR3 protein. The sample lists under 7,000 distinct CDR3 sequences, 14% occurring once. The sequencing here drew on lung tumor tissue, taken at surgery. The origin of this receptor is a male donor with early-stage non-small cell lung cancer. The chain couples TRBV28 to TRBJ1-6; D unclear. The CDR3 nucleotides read TGTGCCAGCAGCCCCCAGAATTTCTCACCCCTCCACTTT. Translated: CASSPQNFSPLHF.